This T cell receptor beta chain came from a study of blood T cell repertoires in COVID-19. Overall study context: Samples taken during acute and convalescent COVID-19 were collected in the United States, Italy and Spain. PBMCs, B-cell-depleted T cells, or T cells provided the cDNA or gDNA that made up the material.

In the authors' workflow: From reference gene primer amplification, estimates of nucleated cell counts were derived. Here immunoSEQ multiplex PCR was the method, and the copy in TCRdb shows in-frame clones only, minus some. V and J calls and clone size come straight from that table; D and trimming were deduced from the DNA. This table holds about 200,000 clones, 70% to 85% found once. Trimming pared 6 bases from V and 4 bases from J, leaving 12 bases between. CDR3 size: 14 residues. CDR1 is MNHEY, CDR2 SVGAGI, per germline. The sample taken for sequencing was peripheral blood. The chain couples TRBV6-5 to TRBJ1-4; D unclear. This TCR was recovered from a human donor with acute or convalescent COVID-19. The donor label of this sample is uncertain. CDR3 coding DNA: TGTGCCAGCAGCCGTGAGTTGTTTAATGAAAAACTGTTTTTT. Protein product: CASSRELFNEKLFF.